This TCR beta chain derives from a study of cytomegalovirus exposure and HLA in healthy donors. Notes on the study in general: As was reported, the HLA-A and HLA-B alleles of most subjects were accurately predicted from TCR beta sequences. The authors later found most CMV-associated TCR beta chains appeared HLA-restricted.

Both 60 Vbeta primers and 13 Jbeta primers went into the PCR. The assay was immunoSEQ multiplex PCR, and TCRdb's table has in-frame clones only and misses some. The table has under 200,000 clones, roughly 77% seen once; the top ten hold approximately 2.4%. About this clone: Its specificity is not known.

This receptor was identified in a woman in her forties in good health and CMV-seropositive. Material: PBMCs.

The CDR3 region is CASSLDPDTQYF. CDR3 bases: TGTGCCAGCAGTCTAGACCCTGATACGCAGTATTTT. The chain recombines TRBV5-6 with TRBJ2-3; D not resolved. From germline, CDR1 is SGHDT and CDR2 YYEEEE. Trimming cost V 5 bases and J 6 bases, with 10 bases left between them. The CDR3 contains 12 residues.